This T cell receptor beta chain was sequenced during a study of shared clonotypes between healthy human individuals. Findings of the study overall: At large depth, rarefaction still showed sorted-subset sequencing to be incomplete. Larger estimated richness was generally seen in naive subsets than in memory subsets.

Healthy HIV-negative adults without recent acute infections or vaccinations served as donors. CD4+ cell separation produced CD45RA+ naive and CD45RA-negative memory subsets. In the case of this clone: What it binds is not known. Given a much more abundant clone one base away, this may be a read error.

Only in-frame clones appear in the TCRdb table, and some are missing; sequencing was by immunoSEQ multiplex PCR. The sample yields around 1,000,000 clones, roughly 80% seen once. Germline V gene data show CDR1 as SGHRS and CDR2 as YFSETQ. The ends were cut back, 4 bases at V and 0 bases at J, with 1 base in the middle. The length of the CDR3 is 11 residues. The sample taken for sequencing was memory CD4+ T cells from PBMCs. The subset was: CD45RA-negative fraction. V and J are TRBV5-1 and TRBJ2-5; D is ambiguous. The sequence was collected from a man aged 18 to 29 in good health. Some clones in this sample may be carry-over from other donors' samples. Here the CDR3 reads CASSHQETQYF. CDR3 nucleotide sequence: TGCGCCAGCAGCCACCAAGAGACCCAGTACTTC.